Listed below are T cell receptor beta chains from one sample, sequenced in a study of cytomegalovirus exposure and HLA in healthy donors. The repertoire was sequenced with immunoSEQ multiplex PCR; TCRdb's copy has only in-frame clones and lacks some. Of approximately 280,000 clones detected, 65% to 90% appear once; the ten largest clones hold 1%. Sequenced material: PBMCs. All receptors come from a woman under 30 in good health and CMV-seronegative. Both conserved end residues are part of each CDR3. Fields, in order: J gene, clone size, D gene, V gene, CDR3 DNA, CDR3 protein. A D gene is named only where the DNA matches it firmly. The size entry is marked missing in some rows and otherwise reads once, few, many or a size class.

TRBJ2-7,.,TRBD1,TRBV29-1,TGCAGCGGCCAAGGGACAGGGGACGAGCAGTACTTC,CSGQGTGDEQYF
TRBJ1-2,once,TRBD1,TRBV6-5,TGTGCCAGCAGTTACTTACAGGGGGCTGGCTACACCTTC,CASSYLQGAGYTF
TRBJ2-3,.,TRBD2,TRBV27,TGTGCCAGCAGGCCGGGACTAGCGGGAGCGAAAGATACGCAGTATTTT,CASRPGLAGAKDTQYF
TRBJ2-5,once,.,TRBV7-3,TGTGCCAGCAGCCTAGTGGGGGGGCCCCAAGAGACCCAGTACTTC,CASSLVGGPQETQYF
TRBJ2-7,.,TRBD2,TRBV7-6,TGTGCCAGCAGCGGAAAAGCGGGAGTAACCAGCGAGCAGTACTTC,CASSGKAGVTSEQYF
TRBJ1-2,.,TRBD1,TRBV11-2,TGTGCCAGCAGCTATAAGACAGGGATCTATGGCTACACCTTC,CASSYKTGIYGYTF
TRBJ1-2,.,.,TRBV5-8,TGTGCCAGCAGCTACCGACAGGCGGGCTATGGCTACACCTTC,CASSYRQAGYGYTF
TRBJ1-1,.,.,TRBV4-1,TGCGCCAGCAGCAACATACAGGGGAACACTGAAGCTTTCTTT,CASSNIQGNTEAFF
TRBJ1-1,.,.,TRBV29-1,TGCAGCGTTCCAGGTAACACTGAAGCTTTCTTT,CSVPGNTEAFF
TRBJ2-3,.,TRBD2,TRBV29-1,TGCAGCGTTGAAAAATTGAGGACTAGCGGGGGGAAAAACGGACAAGATACGCAGTATTTT,CSVEKLRTSGGKNGQDTQYF
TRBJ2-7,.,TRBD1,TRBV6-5,TGTGCCAGCAGTTACTCAGGACAGGGATCCTACGAGCAGTACTTC,CASSYSGQGSYEQYF
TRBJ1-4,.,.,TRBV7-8,TGTGCCAGCAGCTTTTCGCAGGGGAGACATGAAAAACTGTTTTTT,CASSFSQGRHEKLFF
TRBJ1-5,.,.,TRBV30,TGTGCCTGGAGTGGTGGGTCGGGTCAGCCCCAGCATTTT,CAWSGGSGQPQHF
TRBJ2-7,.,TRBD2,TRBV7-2,TGTGCCAGCAGCTTAGCTCCCTTTTTCGGGAGGGGGTCCTACGAGCAGTACTTC,CASSLAPFFGRGSYEQYF
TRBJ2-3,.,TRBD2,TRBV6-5,TGTGCCAGCAGTTATGGCGGGGAGGGGGATACGCAGTATTTT,CASSYGGEGDTQYF